Described below is a single T cell receptor (beta chain) sequence and its context. J was trimmed by 10 bases and V by 7 bases; bases with no gene match: 14. This CDR3 contains 15 residues. Looked up from germline, CDR1 is SGHVS and CDR2 is FQNEAQ. How the authors handled the data: The assay estimated nucleated cells by amplifying reference gene primers. The table came from immunoSEQ multiplex PCR; TCRdb's copy has only in-frame clones and leaves some out. V, J and clone size reflect that table, while D and trimming were determined from the DNA. This repertoire shows about 110,000 clones, 55% to 75% found once; its top ten account for around 1.9%. The entry originates in a study of blood T cell repertoires in COVID-19.

The clonotype comes from a woman aged 35 to 49 with acute or convalescent COVID-19. The genes are TRBV7-8 and TRBJ2-1, with TRBD2 matching over 9 bases. The sequenced sample consisted of peripheral blood. In DNA, the CDR3 is TGTGCCAGCACCCATGTGGCTAGCGGGGAGGGAGAGCAGTTCTTC. Its protein is CASTHVASGEGEQFF.